One sample yielded the 30 T cell receptor beta chains listed below, sequenced in a study of cytomegalovirus exposure and HLA in healthy donors. Sequencing was performed with immunoSEQ multiplex PCR; in TCRdb, only in-frame clones are kept and a portion is missing. There are 300,000 to 450,000 clones in the sample; about nine tenths occur only once, and under 0.95% lies in the top ten. Sequencing used PBMCs. All receptors come from a woman aged 18 to 35 in good health and CMV-seronegative.

The chain joins TRBV27 to TRBJ1-1; D perhaps matches TRBD1 (6 bases). Germline V gene lookup returns CDR1 MNHEY and CDR2 SMNVEV (reference sequence). The CDR3 runs 14 residues. The V end was cut by 2 bases, the J end by 4 bases, with 11 bases between. CDR3: CASSLNGQSTEAFF. CDR3 in DNA: TGTGCCAGCAGTTTAAACGGACAGTCCACTGAAGCTTTCTTT.

About this clone: A junction boundary mismatches the germline segment, possibly from a read error. The V and J genes are TRBV5-1 and TRBJ1-2, with 9 bases fitting TRBD1. Germline loops: CDR1 SGHRS, CDR2 YFSETQ. CDR3 length equals 12 residues. Here the CDR3 DNA reads TGCGCCAGCAAAACGGGACAGGGCGACTTAGCCTTC. This translates into CASKTGQGDLAF.

The table lists this clone with a few counts. This chain connects TRBV6-5 to TRBJ1-2; TRBD1 matches at 8 bases. This CDR3 spans 13 amino acids. V lost 4 bases to trimming and J lost 8 bases; unmatched junction nucleotides: 6. Looked up from germline, CDR1 is MNHEY and CDR2 is SVGAGI. The CDR3 coding sequence is TGTGCCAGCAGTTCGTGGGCAGGGGGCGGCTACACCTTC. This codes for CASSSWAGGGYTF.

V gene TRBV28 combines with J gene TRBJ1-2; a possible D gene is TRBD1 (6 bases). The V and J ends lost 5 bases and 4 bases respectively, with 11 bases between them. The CDR3 length is 13 residues. Germline CDR1 is MDHEN and CDR2 is SYDVKM. The CDR3 sequence is CASSATGTYGYTF. CDR3 nucleotides: TGTGCCAGCAGTGCAACAGGGACCTATGGCTACACCTTC.

The chain links TRBV5-5 to TRBJ2-7, with a weak D call TRBD2 (5 bases). From germline, CDR1 is SGHKS and CDR2 YYEKEE (reference sequence). This CDR3 is built from 13 residues. The V gene lost 1 base and the J gene lost 4 bases, with 9 bases spanning the gap. The CDR3 coding sequence is TGTGCCAGCAGCTTGCTGGACTTGTACGAGCAGTACTTC. Its translation: CASSLLDLYEQYF. Using reference TRBV5-5 and TRBJ2-7 for the parts outside the CDR3, the full variable domain is DAGVTQSPTHLIKTRGQQVTLRCSPISGHKSVSWYQQVLGQGPQFIFQYYEKEERGRGNFPDRFSARQFPNYSSELNVNALLLGDSALYLCASSLLDLYEQYFGPGTRLTVT.

V usage is TRBV18 and J usage is TRBJ2-7; perhaps TRBD2 as D (7 bases). Trimming pared 2 bases from V and 1 base from J, leaving 12 bases between. The CDR3 contains 15 residues. Germline V gives CDR1 KGHSH, CDR2 LQKENI. The CDR3 DNA reads TGTGCCAGCTCACCAGGGGGGGCCCCGTCCTACGAGCAGTACTTC. Translation gives CASSPGGAPSYEQYF.

This clone has a single count. The chain combines TRBV5-4 with TRBJ2-2; TRBD2 matches at 9 bases. Germline V gene lookup returns CDR1 SGHNT and CDR2 YYREEE (reference sequence). The trim removed 0 bases at V and 4 bases at J, leaving 7 bases unmatched. The CDR3 is 17 amino acids. As DNA, the CDR3 is TGTGCCAGCAGCTTGGCTGCGCGGGAGGGCCCCACCGGGGAGCTGTTTTTT. Translation gives CASSLAAREGPTGELFF.

The rearrangement uses TRBV9 and TRBJ2-1; 7 bases match TRBD2. CDR3 length: 15 residues. Germline values: CDR1 SGDLS, CDR2 YYNGEE. Trimming removed 4 bases from V and 6 bases from J; junction bases left unmatched: 10. The CDR3 DNA is TGTGCCAGCAGCCCCAGGAAGCGGGATGTCAATGAGCAGTTCTTC. This encodes CASSPRKRDVNEQFF.

The rearrangement uses TRBV10-2 and TRBJ2-1, with 11 positions matching TRBD2. This CDR3 comprises 14 residues. The germline gives CDR1 WSHSY, CDR2 SAAADI. The V gene end was trimmed by 8 bases and the J gene end by 7 bases; junction bases not matched to a gene: 7. The CDR3 here is CASGSSGGGNEQFF. CDR3 bases: TGCGCCAGCGGGAGTAGCGGGGGGGGGAATGAGCAGTTCTTC.

The chain carries TRBV5-1 and TRBJ1-6, with TRBD1 matching over 8 bases. Germline lookup yields CDR1 SGHRS and CDR2 YFSETQ. CDR3 length: 14 amino acids. With V trimmed by 3 bases and J by 8 bases, 4 bases remained unmatched. CDR3 DNA: TGCGCCAGCAGCTACGGACAGGGATATTCACCCCTCCACTTT. Translated: CASSYGQGYSPLHF.

The V and J genes are TRBV12-5 and TRBJ2-1; 16 bases line up with TRBD2. Germline CDR1 reads LGHNT; CDR2 reads FRNRAP. V was pared by 4 bases and J by 6 bases, with 6 bases of the junction left unmatched. This CDR3 has 17 residues. The DNA of the CDR3 is TGTGCTAGTGGTTCCGGGACTAGCGGGAGGGCCTTCAATGAGCAGTTCTTC. This gives the protein CASGSGTSGRAFNEQFF.

The CDR3: CASSPNPGVNTQYF. CDR3 coding DNA: TGTGCCAGCTCACCAAACCCCGGGGTAAATACGCAGTATTTT. This sequence joins TRBV18 and TRBJ2-3; D is perhaps TRBD2 (5 bases). The CDR3 contains 14 residues. Per the germline V gene, CDR1 is KGHSH and CDR2 is LQKENI. The germline V and J ends were trimmed by 2 bases and 7 bases, with 13 bases remaining between them.

The chain couples TRBV28 to TRBJ1-6; TRBD1 aligns across 7 bases. CDR3 size: 14 residues. CDR1 is MDHEN, CDR2 SYDVKM, per germline. The J segment lost 7 bases and the V segment lost 4 bases, leaving 4 bases of the junction unmatched. In DNA, the CDR3 is TGTGCCAGCAGTTCCCGACAGGGCAATTCACCCCTCCACTTT. It encodes CASSSRQGNSPLHF.

The gene calls are TRBV6-6 and TRBJ2-1, with 9 bases matching TRBD2. CDR1 is MNHNY and CDR2 is SVGAGI in the germline V gene (reference sequence). V lost 5 bases, J lost 5 bases, and 10 bases stayed unmatched. This CDR3 region has 16 residues. The DNA of the CDR3 is TGTGCCAGCAGTAGACTCCCGGGACTAGCTAACAATGAGCAGTTCTTC. Amino acids: CASSRLPGLANNEQFF.

The rearrangement joins TRBV7-3 to TRBJ2-6; D remains ambiguous. The CDR3 has 15 residues. Germline values: CDR1 SGHTA, CDR2 FQGTGA. V was pared by 2 bases and J by 0 bases, with 5 bases between. The CDR3 DNA reads as TGTGCCAGCAGCTTAGGGCTCTCTGGGGCCAACGTCCTGACTTTC. This sequence encodes CASSLGLSGANVLTF.

This sequence joins TRBV10-2 and TRBJ2-5; 14 bases agree with TRBD2. CDR1 and CDR2 from the germline V gene are WSHSY and SAAADI. Trimming removed 0 bases from V and 2 bases from J; junction bases left unmatched: 2. This CDR3 has 17 amino acids. This CDR3 is CASSESRLAGGQETQYF. The CDR3, as DNA: TGCGCCAGCAGTGAGTCCCGACTAGCGGGGGGGCAAGAGACCCAGTACTTC.

The rearrangement joins TRBV28 to TRBJ2-2; 7 nucleotides align to TRBD2. V shed 6 bases and J 7 bases; nucleotides not matched to a gene: 8. Germline CDR1 and CDR2: MDHEN and SYDVKM. The CDR3 runs to 14 residues. Here the CDR3 reads CASSAGERGGELFF. The CDR3 bases are TGTGCCAGCAGCGCGGGAGAAAGGGGCGGGGAGCTGTTTTTT.

The sample holds a few counts of this clone. The chain combines TRBV30 with TRBJ1-1; D is undetermined. The germline V and J ends were trimmed by 0 bases and 2 bases, with 7 bases remaining between them. Germline loops: CDR1 GTSNPN, CDR2 SVGIG (reference sequence). The length of the CDR3 is 13 residues. The CDR3 DNA is TGTGCCTGGAGTGTACAAACAAACACTGAAGCTTTCTTT. This translates into CAWSVQTNTEAFF.

This chain joins TRBV6-5 and TRBJ2-7; D perhaps matches TRBD1 (5 bases). CDR1 and CDR2 from the germline V gene are MNHEY and SVGAGI. V lost 4 bases and J 5 bases, leaving 12 bases between the germline ends. The CDR3 consists of 13 residues. CDR3 region: CASSSVGRHEQYF. The CDR3 coding sequence is TGTGCCAGCAGTTCCGTGGGGCGCCACGAGCAGTACTTC.

This clone was observed a few times. At the DNA level, this CDR3 is encoded by other sequences in the same sample as well. V and J are TRBV28 and TRBJ1-1; possibly TRBD1 for D (6 bases). Germline V gene data show CDR1 as MDHEN and CDR2 as SYDVKM. Deletions cut 3 bases from V and 5 bases from J, with 13 bases between. CDR3 length equals 14 residues. CDR3 protein: CASSLGRGNTEAFF. The CDR3 nucleotides are TGTGCCAGCAGTTTGGGGAGGGGGAATACTGAAGCTTTCTTT.

The rearrangement joins TRBV4-1 to TRBJ1-4, with D unresolved. V lost 1 base, J lost 1 base, and 4 bases lay in between. This CDR3 comprises 14 residues. The V gene's germline CDR1 is MGHRA and CDR2 YSYEKL. The CDR3 bases are TGCGCCAGCAGCCAAGTCCGAACTAATGAAAAACTGTTTTTT. Amino acids: CASSQVRTNEKLFF.

This clone was seen only once. This chain uses TRBV28 with TRBJ1-2; 7 bases match TRBD1. Unmatched junction bases numbered 6, after V lost 10 bases and J lost 4 bases. The germline gives CDR1 MDHEN, CDR2 SYDVKM. CDR3 length: 12 amino acids. The CDR3 loop is CATLTGTYGYTF. As DNA, the CDR3 is TGTGCCACCCTGACAGGGACCTATGGCTACACCTTC.

This chain uses TRBV30 with TRBJ2-3, with D unresolved. V was trimmed by 3 bases and J by 7 bases, leaving 8 bases between them. Looked up from germline, CDR1 is GTSNPN and CDR2 is SVGIG (reference sequence). This CDR3 comprises 11 residues. The CDR3 DNA is TGTGCCTGGAGCCTACGGTATACGCAGTATTTT. This sequence encodes CAWSLRYTQYF.

V is TRBV2 and J is TRBJ2-7; D may be TRBD1 (6 bases). Germline-derived CDR1 and CDR2 are SNHLY and FYNNEI. Trimming took 9 bases from V and 3 from J, leaving 15 bases between them. This CDR3 is built from 13 residues. The CDR3: CARARDKYYEQYF. Written as DNA, the CDR3 is TGTGCCAGAGCTCGGGACAAGTACTACGAGCAGTACTTC.

The rearrangement joins TRBV2 to TRBJ2-7; 8 bases align to TRBD1. Germline trimming cut 6 bases from V and 3 bases from J; bases unmatched to any gene: 7. The germline V gene encodes CDR1 SNHLY and CDR2 FYNNEI. The CDR3 contains 14 residues. DNA for the CDR3: TGTGCCAGCAGCAGGGACAGGAAGCTCTACGAGCAGTACTTC. Protein product: CASSRDRKLYEQYF.

The V gene is TRBV18, the J gene TRBJ2-7, with 8 bases fitting TRBD1. J lost 5 bases, V lost 4 bases, and 10 bases had no gene match. From germline, CDR1 is KGHSH and CDR2 LQKENI. The CDR3 sequence is 15 residues long. The CDR3 bases are TGTGCCAGCTCACGCCTTGGACAGGGAGAGCACGAGCAGTACTTC. This translates into CASSRLGQGEHEQYF.

The gene calls are TRBV7-9 and TRBJ1-1, with D unclear. V shed 6 bases and J shed 0 bases, with 14 bases lying between them. This CDR3 region has 15 residues. Per germline, CDR1 SEHNR and CDR2 FQNEAQ (reference sequence). The CDR3 region is CASRGGLVMNTEAFF. CDR3 bases: TGTGCCAGCAGGGGAGGGTTGGTCATGAACACTGAAGCTTTCTTT.

The chain joins TRBV15 to TRBJ1-2, with 7 bases aligning to TRBD1. The CDR3 spans 15 residues. Germline CDR1 and CDR2: LNHNV and YYDKDF (reference sequence). V lost 0 bases, J lost 4 bases, and 5 bases stayed unmatched. For the CDR3, the DNA is TGTGCCACCAGCAGAGACACAGGGGCCTTCTATGGCTACACCTTC. This encodes CATSRDTGAFYGYTF. The full variable domain, its missing parts supplied by reference TRBV15 and TRBJ1-2, is DAMVIQNPRYQVTQFGKPVTLSCSQTLNHNVMYWYQQKSSQAPKLLFHYYDKDFNNEADTPDNFQSRRPNTSFCFLDIRSPGLGDTAMYLCATSRDTGAFYGYTFGSGTRLTVV.

The chain links TRBV5-1 to TRBJ2-5; 13 nucleotides align to TRBD2. V dropped 4 bases and J dropped 1; count of bases not matched to a gene: 7. Germline CDR1 SGHRS, CDR2 YFSETQ. The CDR3 length is 17 residues. The CDR3 DNA follows: TGCGCCAGCAGCCGGCGGACTAGCGGGGGAGGCCAAGAGACCCAGTACTTC. This gives the protein CASSRRTSGGGQETQYF.

V gene TRBV5-4 combines with J gene TRBJ2-4; TRBD2 matches at 7 bases. The V gene end was trimmed by 1 base and the J gene end by 1 base; junction bases not matched to a gene: 8. Looked up from germline, CDR1 is SGHNT and CDR2 is YYREEE (reference sequence). The CDR3 is 17 amino acids. The CDR3 DNA reads TGTGCCAGCAGCTTGCCCCCGGGGGGTTCTGCCAAAAACATTCAGTACTTC. It translates to CASSLPPGGSAKNIQYF. The full variable domain, its missing parts supplied by reference TRBV5-4 and TRBJ2-4, is ETGVTQSPTHLIKTRGQQVTLRCSSQSGHNTVSWYQQALGQGPQFIFQYYREEENGRGNFPPRFSGLQFPNYSSELNVNALELDDSALYLCASSLPPGGSAKNIQYFGAGTRLSVL.